The 5 T cell receptor beta chains below all came from one sample that was sequenced in a study of PD-1 blockade in mismatch repair-deficient tumors. Profiling relied on immunoSEQ multiplex PCR, and the TCRdb table lists in-frame clones only, not all of them. This sample has 38,000 or so clones, with about 85% found just once. The sample consisted of peripheral blood, taken 76 weeks after starting pembrolizumab. The source is an adult with mismatch repair-deficient cancer.

The J gene is TRBJ2-3, the V gene TRBV2; 8 nucleotides line up with TRBD2. Germline trimming cut 8 bases from V and 5 bases from J; bases unmatched to any gene: 6. The germline V gene has CDR1 SNHLY and CDR2 FYNNEI. The CDR3 runs to 13 residues. The CDR3 bases are TGTGCCAGCTCGAGCGGGAGATTAGATACGCAGTATTTT. Its protein is CASSSGRLDTQYF.

For the CDR3, the DNA is TGTGCCAGCTCAAAAGACCTATTAGGTTCCGGGGAGCTGTTTTTT. Residues: CASSKDLLGSGELFF. This chain uses TRBV6-1 with TRBJ2-2; D remains unclear. The CDR3 is 15 amino acids. Germline loops: CDR1 MNHNS, CDR2 SASEGT. V was clipped by 8 bases and J by 6 bases, with 19 bases between them.

The chain couples TRBV6-1 to TRBJ2-3, with a possible D match to TRBD2 (5 bases). The V end lost 3 bases, the J end lost 2 bases, and 21 bases lay between the germline ends. The CDR3 has 18 amino acids. Germline loops: CDR1 MNHNS, CDR2 SASEGT. The CDR3 DNA reads as TGTGCCAGCAGTGAGAGGGCTGCGGAAGGATATTTCACAGATACGCAGTATTTT. It codes for CASSERAAEGYFTDTQYF.

V and J are TRBV4-1 and TRBJ1-4; D unclear. Germline CDR1 and CDR2: MGHRA and YSYEKL. There are 14 residues in the CDR3. The V gene lost 2 bases and the J gene lost 5 bases, with 9 bases spanning the gap. In DNA, the CDR3 is TGCGCCAGCAGCCAACCTGGAGGAAATGAAAAACTGTTTTTT. Its protein product is CASSQPGGNEKLFF.

The V gene is TRBV18, the J gene TRBJ1-3; D possibly corresponds to TRBD1 (5 bases). From germline, CDR1 is KGHSH and CDR2 LQKENI. The CDR3 contains 17 residues. V was shortened by 4 bases and J by 2 bases, with 18 bases between the two germline ends. The CDR3 nucleotides read TGTGCCAGCTCACTGGGTACACAACAGGCTACTGGAAACACCATATATTTT. This gives the protein CASSLGTQQATGNTIYF.